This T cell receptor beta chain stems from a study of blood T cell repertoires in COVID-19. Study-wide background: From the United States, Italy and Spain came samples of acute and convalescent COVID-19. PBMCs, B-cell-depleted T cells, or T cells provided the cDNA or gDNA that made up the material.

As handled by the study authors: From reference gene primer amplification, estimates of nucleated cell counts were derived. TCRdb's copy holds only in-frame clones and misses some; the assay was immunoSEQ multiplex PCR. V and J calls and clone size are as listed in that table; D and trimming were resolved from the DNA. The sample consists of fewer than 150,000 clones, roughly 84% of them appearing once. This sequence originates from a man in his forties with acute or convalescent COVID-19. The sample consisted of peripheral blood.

CDR3 DNA sequence: TGCGCCAGCAGTGAGTCGACTCTGCCTAGAGCTTTCTTT. This encodes CASSESTLPRAFF. The chain couples TRBV10-2 to TRBJ1-1; D is ambiguous. Germline lookup yields CDR1 WSHSY and CDR2 SAAADI. The CDR3 totals 13 residues. V lost 0 bases and J lost 10, with 12 bases in between.